This TCR beta chain emerged from a study of shared T cell receptors in the human thymus. This CDR3 is 12 amino acids long. Trimming pared 10 bases from V and 6 bases from J, leaving 13 bases between. Germline values: CDR1 MNHEY, CDR2 SMNVEV (reference sequence). Produced via immunoSEQ multiplex PCR; TCRdb's table is partial and in-frame only. The data contain about 660,000 clones, roughly 90% of them seen just once; the ten biggest clones take up 0.0095% to 0.013%. The same sample was also studied in work on human thymus T cells. That study reports: The thymus was resected at corrective cardiac surgery. Overlap was high between thymic repertoires from unrelated individuals, as reported in related research.

The sample comprised thymocytes. This clonotype was sampled from a boy younger than two with a congenital heart defect. The chain is built from TRBV27 and TRBJ1-5; D is undetermined. The CDR3 DNA is TGTGCCACCCGGGCCCGGGGTCAGCCCCAGCATTTT. It specifies CATRARGQPQHF.